The 5 T cell receptor beta chains below all came from one sample that was sequenced in a study of CD8+ T cells in alopecia areata. In each case, RNA was isolated and then reverse transcribed into cDNA as the sequencing template. TCRdb's copy holds only in-frame clones and misses some; the assay was immunoSEQ multiplex PCR. The data contain approximately 180,000 clones, 50% to 70% of them singletons. Sequenced material: CD4+ T cells sorted from blood, taken at week 0. These receptors all stem from a human donor with alopecia areata.

For this clone: The same CDR3 also results from other DNA sequences found in this sample. V gene TRBV30 combines with J gene TRBJ1-2, with D possibly being TRBD1 (5 bases). CDR1 GTSNPN and CDR2 SVGIG come from the germline V gene (reference sequence). The CDR3 consists of 12 residues. Trimming took 5 bases from V and 4 from J, leaving 11 bases between them. CDR3 region: CAWSRGSYGYTF. For the CDR3, the DNA is TGTGCCTGGTCCCGGGGCTCCTATGGCTACACCTTC. The complete variable domain, with remaining parts taken from reference TRBV30 and TRBJ1-2, reads SQTIHQWPATLVQPVGSPLSLECTVEGTSNPNLYWYRQAAGRGLQLLFYSVGIGQISSEVPQNLSASRPQDRQFILSSKKLLLSDSGFYLCAWSRGSYGYTFGSGTRLTVV.

The J gene is TRBJ2-3, the V gene TRBV29-1; no definite D call. Germline values: CDR1 SQVTM, CDR2 ANQGSEA. The CDR3 length is 12 residues. V lost 3 bases, J lost 6 bases, and 10 bases lay in between. The CDR3 sequence is CSVDLSWDTQYF. DNA of the CDR3: TGCAGCGTTGATTTGAGTTGGGATACGCAGTATTTT.

To note about this clone: Other DNA variants within this sample encode the same CDR3. V usage is TRBV27 and J usage is TRBJ1-2; TRBD1 matches at 9 bases. Trimming cost V 6 bases and J 4 bases; bases outside gene matches: 3. Germline loops: CDR1 MNHEY, CDR2 SMNVEV (reference sequence). The CDR3 has 13 amino acids. The CDR3 coding sequence is TGTGCCAGCAGCCCGGGACAGGGCTATGGCTACACCTTC. This gives the protein CASSPGQGYGYTF.

The chain links TRBV30 to TRBJ1-3, with D uncertain. This CDR3 has 12 residues. Germline V gene lookup returns CDR1 GTSNPN and CDR2 SVGIG (reference sequence). V lost 3 bases, J lost 7 bases, and 10 bases lay in between. CDR3 sequence: CAWSEASNTIYF. CDR3 coding DNA: TGTGCCTGGAGCGAAGCTTCGAACACCATATATTTT. Full variable domain (outside the CDR3, taken from reference TRBV30 and TRBJ1-3): SQTIHQWPATLVQPVGSPLSLECTVEGTSNPNLYWYRQAAGRGLQLLFYSVGIGQISSEVPQNLSASRPQDRQFILSSKKLLLSDSGFYLCAWSEASNTIYFGEGSWLTVV.

The V and J genes are TRBV15 and TRBJ2-6; maybe TRBD1 (6 bases). The CDR3 is 20 residues long. Per the germline V gene, CDR1 is LNHNV and CDR2 is YYDKDF (reference sequence). Trimming left V 0 bases short and J 3 bases short, with 21 bases between. The CDR3 protein is CATSRDVAGRGSFGANVLTF. The DNA of the CDR3 is TGTGCCACCAGCAGAGATGTGGCTGGCAGGGGTTCCTTTGGGGCCAACGTCCTGACTTTC.